Listed here are 6 T cell receptor beta chains from one sample, sequenced in a study of blood T cell repertoires in COVID-19. Clones were read by immunoSEQ multiplex PCR, and TCRdb kept only the in-frame ones, dropping some. The table lists approximately 530,000 clones, 85% to 90% of them singletons, with roughly 7.4% in the top ten. Sample: peripheral blood. Receptors originate from a woman in her forties or fifties with COVID-19, enrolled during active disease.

V usage is TRBV5-6 and J usage is TRBJ2-2, with D possibly being TRBD1 (6 bases). The CDR3 runs 15 residues. Trimming left V 7 bases short and J 4 bases short, with 17 bases between. The germline gives CDR1 SGHDT, CDR2 YYEEEE. The CDR3 protein is CASGKGGRGTGELFF. Here the CDR3 DNA reads TGTGCCAGCGGCAAAGGGGGTCGTGGCACCGGGGAGCTGTTTTTT.

The gene calls are TRBV29-1 and TRBJ1-2, with D tentatively TRBD1 (6 bases). Trimming cost V 1 base and J 7 bases, with 19 bases left between them. The CDR3 runs to 15 residues. CDR1 SQVTM and CDR2 ANQGSEA come from the germline V gene. The CDR3 nucleotides are TGCAGCGTTGAAGGGTCGACGACAGGAGTAAGTGGCTACACCTTC. Translating gives CSVEGSTTGVSGYTF. The full variable domain, its missing parts supplied by reference TRBV29-1 and TRBJ1-2, is SAVISQKPSRDICQRGTSLTIQCQVDSQVTMMFWYRQQPGQSLTLIATANQGSEATYESGFVIDKFPISRPNLTFSTLTVSNMSPEDSSIYLCSVEGSTTGVSGYTFGSGTRLTVV.

This clone was seen only once. The CDR3 loop reads CAWGTDLNEKLFF. In DNA form, the CDR3 reads TGTGCCTGGGGGACAGATCTTAATGAAAAACTGTTTTTT. The chain joins TRBV30 to TRBJ1-4, with 7 bases that match TRBD1. Germline V gives CDR1 GTSNPN, CDR2 SVGIG (reference sequence). This CDR3 is 13 amino acids long. The junction had 4 bases not matched to a gene; V was cut back by 5 bases and J by 4 bases.

The chain joins TRBV19 to TRBJ1-6; unclear D gene. Germline V CDR1 and CDR2: LNHDA, SQIVND (reference sequence). Trimming removed 7 bases at V and 9 bases at J, with 10 bases between. The CDR3 loop spans 12 amino acids. The CDR3 bases are TGTGCCAGTAAGTTGGAGGGTTCACCCCTCCACTTT. Its translation is CASKLEGSPLHF. The full variable domain, completed using reference TRBV19 and TRBJ1-6, is DGGITQSPKYLFRKEGQNVTLSCEQNLNHDAMYWYRQDPGQGLRLIYYSQIVNDFQKGDIAEGYSVSREKKESFPLTVTSAQKNPTAFYLCASKLEGSPLHFGNGTRLTVT.

This rearrangement joins TRBV14 to TRBJ2-1; tentatively, D is TRBD2 (5 bases). Germline assignment: CDR1 SGHDN and CDR2 FVKESK. CDR3 length: 12 amino acids. V shed 1 base and J shed 10 bases, with 8 bases lying between them. The CDR3 bases are TGTGCCAGCAGCCAAGCTGGACTCGAGCAGTTCTTC. Protein: CASSQAGLEQFF.

This clone was counted a few times. V is TRBV3-1 (or the pseudogene TRBV3-2) and J is TRBJ2-1; tentative D call: TRBD2 (6 bases). V shed 2 bases and J shed 4 bases, with 24 bases lying between them. The CDR3 loop spans 19 amino acids. Per germline, CDR1 LGHDT and CDR2 YNNKEL (reference sequence). The DNA for the CDR3 is TGTGCCAGCAGCCAATTAGTCGTCGGGGGAGGCCAGTCATACAATGAGCAGTTCTTC. Protein sequence: CASSQLVVGGGQSYNEQFF.